This note documents a single T cell receptor beta chain sequence. Its antigen is unidentified. This entry is derived from a study of PD-1 blockade in classical Hodgkin lymphoma. All patients relapsed after autologous stem cell transplantation, and brentuximab vedotin exposure varied. The V gene's germline CDR1 is SGHTS and CDR2 YDEGEE. V was clipped by 0 bases and J by 6 bases; unmatched bases: 11. The CDR3 contains 17 residues. TCRdb's table, derived via immunoSEQ multiplex PCR, lists solely in-frame clones and lacks some. Of approximately 41,000 clones listed, about 85% are singletons. General study points: Later analyses included only patients treated at least 1 year post-ASCT.

The sequenced sample was peripheral blood mononuclear cells (PBMCs), obtained before the second cycle of nivolumab. This TCR was recovered from a human donor with classical Hodgkin lymphoma. This chain links TRBV5-8 with TRBJ1-2; 10 bases map to TRBD1. CDR3 in amino acids: CASSLEVPQTGGHGYTF. CDR3 DNA: TGTGCCAGCAGCTTGGAGGTCCCCCAGACAGGGGGCCATGGCTACACCTTC.